This is a list of T cell receptor beta chains from one sample in a study of shared clonotypes between healthy human individuals. Using immunoSEQ multiplex PCR, the repertoire was profiled, and TCRdb retains in-frame clones only, with some absent. This sample yields 2 million to 3 million clones, of which 90% to 95% are seen a single time; approximately 0.36% belongs to the top ten. Sample: naive CD4+ T cells from PBMCs. The receptors here all came from a man in his late teens or twenties in good health. Some clones in this sample may be carry-over from other donors' samples. CDR3s include the opening cysteine and the closing phenylalanine or tryptophan. The order of the fields is V gene, J gene, clone size, D gene, CDR3 protein, CDR3 DNA. A D gene is named only where the DNA matches it firmly. Part of the rows lack a size; the others show once, few, many or a class for expanded clones.

>TRBV2|TRBJ2-3|once|.
CASKTALTDTQYF
TGTGCCAGCAAAACGGCTCTCACAGATACGCAGTATTTT
>TRBV6-1|TRBJ2-7|.|.
CASSPQTGNYEQYF
TGTGCCAGCAGCCCTCAGACAGGAAACTACGAGCAGTACTTC
>TRBV9|TRBJ2-7|.|.
CASSVAATVSYEQYF
TGTGCCAGCAGCGTAGCCGCCACCGTCTCCTACGAGCAGTACTTC
>TRBV27|TRBJ2-3|.|.
CASSLFGLALTSTDTQYF
TGTGCCAGCAGTTTATTTGGGCTAGCGTTGACTAGCACAGATACGCAGTATTTT
>TRBV14|TRBJ1-1|.|.
CASSQVQAFF
TGTGCCAGCAGCCAAGTCCAGGCTTTCTTT
>TRBV28|TRBJ1-4|.|.
CASSTVGYGAGEKLFF
TGTGCCAGCAGCACTGTTGGCTACGGGGCTGGTGAAAAACTGTTTTTT
>TRBV4-1|TRBJ2-5|.|.
CASSQDRPPFGTQYF
TGCGCCAGCAGCCAAGACAGACCTCCGTTTGGGACCCAGTACTTC
>TRBV5-8|TRBJ1-2|.|TRBD1
CASSLRWPTGFGYTF
TGTGCCAGCAGCTTGCGATGGCCGACAGGGTTTGGCTACACCTTC
>TRBV6-6|TRBJ2-2|.|TRBD1
CASRRQGGELFF
TGTGCCAGCAGGAGACAGGGCGGGGAGCTGTTTTTT
>TRBV6-6|TRBJ2-1|.|.
CASSYSSFGGGEQFF
TGTGCCAGCAGTTACTCGAGTTTTGGGGGCGGTGAGCAGTTCTTC
>TRBV19|TRBJ2-5|.|.
CASSGTLQETQYF
TGTGCCAGTAGCGGGACCCTCCAAGAGACCCAGTACTTC
>TRBV29-1|TRBJ2-1|.|TRBD1
CSVSGQGLEQFF
TGCAGCGTCTCCGGACAGGGACTGGAGCAGTTCTTC
>TRBV19|TRBJ1-1|few|.
CASSMGAAGNTEAFF
TGTGCCAGTAGTATGGGGGCAGCTGGGAACACTGAAGCTTTCTTT
>TRBV19|TRBJ2-7|.|TRBD1
CASSTRDRDKQYF
TGTGCCAGTAGTACCCGAGACAGGGACAAGCAGTACTTC
>TRBV28|TRBJ2-5|once|.
CASSPQGGAGPRPQTQYF
TGTGCCAGCAGTCCCCAGGGTGGTGCAGGGCCGAGGCCACAGACCCAGTACTTC
>TRBV14|TRBJ2-5|.|.
CASSQDLIQETQYF
TGTGCCAGCAGCCAGGACTTAATTCAAGAGACCCAGTACTTC
>TRBV6-5|TRBJ2-1|.|.
CASTPPGSFEQFF
TGTGCCAGCACTCCTCCCGGTTCTTTTGAGCAGTTCTTC
>TRBV28|TRBJ1-5|.|.
CASSPRGGSGNQPQHF
TGTGCCAGCAGCCCCCGCGGGGGATCCGGCAATCAGCCCCAGCATTTT
>TRBV6-5|TRBJ2-1|.|.
CASSYSPGAFDEQFF
TGTGCCAGCAGTTACTCTCCGGGAGCTTTCGATGAGCAGTTCTTC
>TRBV10-3|TRBJ2-2|.|.
CAISESRGTGELFF
TGTGCCATCAGTGAGTCTAGGGGTACCGGGGAGCTGTTTTTT
>TRBV30|TRBJ2-3|.|.
CAWTSGGSTDTQYF
TGTGCCTGGACGTCGGGCGGGAGCACAGATACGCAGTATTTT
>TRBV7-2|TRBJ2-5|.|.
CASSFRGPSETQYF
TGTGCCAGCAGCTTCAGAGGGCCCTCCGAGACCCAGTACTTC
>TRBV18|TRBJ2-2|.|TRBD2
CASSPGGSGTGLAVDLGELFF
TGTGCCAGCTCACCAGGGGGGTCCGGGACAGGACTAGCGGTCGATCTGGGGGAGCTGTTTTTT